This record covers a single T cell receptor beta chain. Deletions cut 6 bases from V and 4 bases from J, with 13 bases between. CDR3 length equals 14 residues. In germline, CDR1 is MDHEN, CDR2 SYDVKM. Sequencing used immunoSEQ multiplex PCR; TCRdb keeps in-frame clones, though not all of them. Among 130,000 or so clones, around 88% were seen once, and the ten largest hold about 1.5%. These data belong to a study of blood T cell repertoires in COVID-19. Turning to the study itself: The United States, Italy and Spain were the sources of the acute and convalescent COVID-19 samples. PBMCs, B-cell-depleted T cells, or T cells provided the cDNA or gDNA that made up the material.

The source material was peripheral blood. The TCR sequence derives from a woman between 55 and 75 years old with acute or convalescent COVID-19. The chain is built from TRBV28 and TRBJ1-5; D may be TRBD1 (5 bases). The CDR3 spells CASRPGGSNQPQHF. The CDR3 DNA is TGTGCCAGCAGGCCCGGGGGAAGTAATCAGCCCCAGCATTTT.